One and the same sample provided the 26 T cell receptor beta chains below, sequenced in a study of early stage breast cancer tumors. Only in-frame clones appear in the TCRdb table, and some are missing; sequencing was by immunoSEQ multiplex PCR. The sample records tens of thousands of clones, roughly 80% being singletons. The specimen was blood. Source of these receptors: a person between 30 and 45 years old with breast cancer.

The V call is TRBV4-1, the J call TRBJ1-1; D is undetermined. The CDR3 has 16 residues. The germline CDR1 and CDR2 sequences are MGHRA and YSYEKL. Trimming removed 5 bases at V and 0 bases at J, with 16 bases between. The CDR3 is CASSAQAGIMNTEAFF. CDR3 coding DNA: TGCGCCAGCAGCGCACAAGCTGGGATAATGAACACTGAAGCTTTCTTT.

The CDR3 here is CASSFSPGRREAFF. CDR3 nucleotide sequence: TGTGCCAGCAGCTTCTCTCCGGGACGTCGTGAAGCTTTCTTT. The chain employs TRBV7-9 and TRBJ1-1; a possible D gene is TRBD1 (5 bases). This CDR3 has 14 amino acids. Germline V gene lookup returns CDR1 SEHNR and CDR2 FQNEAQ (reference sequence). V lost 3 bases and J 7 bases, leaving 15 bases between the germline ends.

The V gene is TRBV18, the J gene TRBJ2-7; 9 bases agree with TRBD2. J was trimmed by 0 bases and V by 6 bases; bases with no gene match: 6. The CDR3 is 15 amino acids. CDR1 is KGHSH, CDR2 LQKENI, per germline. The CDR3 loop reads CASSPSGGSSYEQYF. The CDR3 nucleotides read TGTGCCAGCTCTCCCAGCGGGGGGAGCTCCTACGAGCAGTACTTC.

This rearrangement joins TRBV27 to TRBJ1-2, with D tentatively TRBD1 (6 bases). This CDR3 is built from 12 residues. The germline V gene encodes CDR1 MNHEY and CDR2 SMNVEV (reference sequence). The V gene lost 4 bases and the J gene lost 8 bases, with 11 bases spanning the gap. The CDR3 DNA is TGTGCCAGCAGTTCGTTGGGGGGCGGCTACACCTTC. This gives the protein CASSSLGGGYTF.

The rearrangement uses TRBV4-1 and TRBJ2-5; TRBD1 agrees at 8 bases. The CDR3 sequence is 17 residues long. The V and J ends lost 3 bases and 2 bases, in that order; junction bases with no gene match: 11. Germline loops: CDR1 MGHRA, CDR2 YSYEKL. CDR3 protein: CASSHHGPGQVQETQYF. As DNA, the CDR3 is TGCGCCAGCAGCCACCATGGCCCGGGACAGGTACAAGAGACCCAGTACTTC.

The chain carries TRBV5-4 and TRBJ1-5, with a tentative D call TRBD1 (6 bases). This CDR3 has 14 amino acids. Germline assignment: CDR1 SGHNT and CDR2 YYREEE (reference sequence). V was shortened by 4 bases and J by 3 bases, with 11 bases between the two germline ends. The CDR3 spells CASSNQGYNQPQHF. The CDR3, as DNA: TGTGCCAGCAGCAATCAGGGGTACAATCAGCCCCAGCATTTT.

The rearrangement joins TRBV19 to TRBJ2-5, with 7 bases identical to TRBD2. Germline values: CDR1 LNHDA, CDR2 SQIVND (reference sequence). The CDR3 runs to 14 residues. The trim removed 9 bases at V and 11 bases at J, leaving 18 bases unmatched. The CDR3: CASSNLAALGEQYF. The CDR3 DNA follows: TGTGCCAGCAGCAATCTAGCGGCCCTCGGGGAGCAGTACTTC. The full variable domain, with the rest looked up from reference TRBV19 and TRBJ2-5, is DGGITQSPKYLFRKEGQNVTLSCEQNLNHDAMYWYRQDPGQGLRLIYYSQIVNDFQKGDIAEGYSVSREKKESFPLTVTSAQKNPTAFYLCASSNLAALGEQYFGPGTRLLVL.

The chain is built from TRBV7-9 and TRBJ2-7, with 13 bases matching TRBD2. Germline V gives CDR1 SEHNR, CDR2 FQNEAQ (reference sequence). V shed 4 bases and J 9 bases; nucleotides not matched to a gene: 9. CDR3 size: 15 residues. The CDR3 DNA reads TGTGCCAGCAGCTCTACCGGGACTAGCGGGACCGTGCAGTACTTC. It is translated as CASSSTGTSGTVQYF.

The chain uses TRBV29-1 and TRBJ2-1, with 7 bases that match TRBD1. With 5 bases clipped from V and 4 bases from J, the junction kept 17 bases outside the gene matches. CDR3 length: 17 residues. Germline V gives CDR1 SQVTM, CDR2 ANQGSEA. The CDR3 sequence: CSVTGTAPITRYNEQFF. The CDR3 nucleotides read TGCAGCGTTACGGGGACAGCCCCAATTACGAGGTACAATGAGCAGTTCTTC.

This clone was detected a few times. J is TRBJ1-1 and V is TRBV5-1; 10 positions agree with TRBD1. The CDR3 totals 15 residues. The junction had 6 bases not matched to a gene; V was cut back by 4 bases and J by 3 bases. CDR1 and CDR2 from the germline V gene are SGHRS and YFSETQ. CDR3 sequence (DNA): TGCGCCAGCAGCATTCAAGGACAGGGGGACACTGAAGCTTTCTTT. Translation: CASSIQGQGDTEAFF.

The V and J genes are TRBV5-4 and TRBJ2-7; 11 bases match TRBD2. This CDR3 has 17 residues. Germline V gene sequence: CDR1 SGHNT, CDR2 YYREEE (reference sequence). J lost 5 bases, V lost 1 base, and 11 bases had no gene match. The CDR3 loop reads CASSLTTSGRGGDEQYF. In DNA form, the CDR3 reads TGTGCCAGCAGCTTGACCACTAGCGGGAGAGGAGGGGACGAGCAGTACTTC. Complete variable domain (other parts from reference TRBV5-4 and TRBJ2-7): ETGVTQSPTHLIKTRGQQVTLRCSSQSGHNTVSWYQQALGQGPQFIFQYYREEENGRGNFPPRFSGLQFPNYSSELNVNALELDDSALYLCASSLTTSGRGGDEQYFGPGTRLTVT.

The chain uses TRBV7-9 and TRBJ2-7, with TRBD1 matching 9 bases. Looked up from germline, CDR1 is SEHNR and CDR2 is FQNEAQ (reference sequence). CDR3 size: 14 residues. V lost 1 base to trimming and J lost 3 bases; unmatched junction nucleotides: 1. The CDR3 sequence is CASSLGQGDYEQYF. CDR3 nucleotide sequence: TGTGCCAGCAGCTTAGGACAGGGGGACTACGAGCAGTACTTC.

This sequence joins TRBV15 and TRBJ1-2; D is perhaps TRBD1 (5 bases). The CDR3 is 15 residues long. Trimming removed 3 bases at V and 0 bases at J, with 11 bases between. Looked up from germline, CDR1 is LNHNV and CDR2 is YYDKDF (reference sequence). This CDR3 reads CATSRGDPTNYGYTF. CDR3 DNA: TGTGCCACCAGCAGGGGGGACCCAACTAACTATGGCTACACCTTC. Using reference TRBV15 and TRBJ1-2 for the parts outside the CDR3, the full variable domain is DAMVIQNPRYQVTQFGKPVTLSCSQTLNHNVMYWYQQKSSQAPKLLFHYYDKDFNNEADTPDNFQSRRPNTSFCFLDIRSPGLGDTAMYLCATSRGDPTNYGYTFGSGTRLTVV.

This clone came up a few times. The chain combines TRBV19 with TRBJ2-7, with D possibly matching TRBD2 (6 bases). CDR3 length: 14 amino acids. Trimming pared 3 bases from V and 5 bases from J, leaving 14 bases between. Germline-derived CDR1 and CDR2 are LNHDA and SQIVND (reference sequence). CDR3 sequence reads: CASSMGLEGDEQYF. CDR3 DNA sequence: TGTGCCAGTAGTATGGGTCTGGAGGGAGACGAGCAGTACTTC.

The chain employs TRBV7-6 and TRBJ2-7; 8 bases agree with TRBD2. CDR1 SGHVS and CDR2 FNYEAQ come from the germline V gene. V lost 5 bases, J lost 3 bases, and 15 bases stayed unmatched. There are 17 residues in the CDR3. The CDR3: CASSPRGGREGFYEQYF. For the CDR3, the DNA is TGTGCCAGCAGCCCACGGGGGGGACGGGAGGGATTCTACGAGCAGTACTTC.

This clone was recorded once. The J gene is TRBJ2-2, the V gene TRBV5-1; possibly TRBD1 for D (5 bases). V lost 0 bases, J lost 5 bases, and 11 bases lay in between. Germline V gene data show CDR1 as SGHRS and CDR2 as YFSETQ. This CDR3 spans 15 amino acids. Here the CDR3 reads CASSLGIGVTGELFF. CDR3 coding DNA: TGCGCCAGCAGCTTGGGGATAGGGGTAACCGGGGAGCTGTTTTTT.

CDR3 amino acids: CASSGSGSTYEQYF. As DNA, the CDR3 is TGTGCCAGCAGTGGGTCAGGGTCTACCTACGAGCAGTACTTC. The V and J genes are TRBV25-1 and TRBJ2-7, with a weak D call TRBD1 (5 bases). The germline gives CDR1 MGHDK, CDR2 SYGVNS. The CDR3 spans 14 residues. V lost 4 bases, J lost 2 bases, and 12 bases lay in between.

The chain uses TRBV19 and TRBJ1-2; the match to TRBD1 covers 7 bases. V lost 4 bases and J lost 0; bases outside the gene matches: 2. CDR1 LNHDA and CDR2 SQIVND come from the germline V gene (reference sequence). The CDR3 loop spans 14 amino acids. Written as DNA, the CDR3 is TGTGCCAGTAGTAAGGACAGGACTAACTATGGCTACACCTTC. Its protein product is CASSKDRTNYGYTF.

The chain links TRBV10-1 to TRBJ2-2; tentatively, D is TRBD2 (6 bases). The CDR3 has 15 residues. The V end lost 3 bases, the J end lost 4 bases, and 12 bases lay between the germline ends. Germline lookup yields CDR1 WNHNN and CDR2 SYGVQD (reference sequence). The CDR3 DNA sequence: TGCGCCAGCAGTGAAGCGGTTAGCGGCACCGGGGAGCTGTTTTTT. Its translation: CASSEAVSGTGELFF.

V gene TRBV21-1 combines with J gene TRBJ2-7; the table assigns TRBD2, which was not confirmed against the DNA. TRBV21-1 is a documented pseudogene. The CDR3 has 15 residues. CDR3 coding DNA: TGTGCCAGCAGCAAATGGTGCGGGAGGCAGTACGAGCAGTACTTC. Amino acids: CASSKWCGRQYEQYF.

By share of the sample, this clone is medium-sized. The genes are TRBV6-5 and TRBJ2-7; the D call may be TRBD1 or TRBD2 (5 bases each). This CDR3 region has 15 residues. Trimming removed 6 bases at V and 2 bases at J, with 17 bases between. Germline V gives CDR1 MNHEY, CDR2 SVGAGI. The CDR3 here is CASRGTAGTTYEQYF. The CDR3 bases are TGTGCCAGCAGGGGGACGGCCGGGACCACCTACGAGCAGTACTTC.

There are a few counts of this clone. The gene calls are TRBV2 and TRBJ1-6; TRBD1 agrees at 7 bases. The trim removed 1 base at V and 9 bases at J, leaving 3 bases unmatched. Germline lookup yields CDR1 SNHLY and CDR2 FYNNEI. The CDR3 extends over 14 amino acids. CDR3 sequence (DNA): TGTGCCAGCAGTGAAGGCCAGGGGGTTTCACCCCTCCACTTT. Translating it yields CASSEGQGVSPLHF.

This chain links TRBV14 with TRBJ2-3, with D unclear. The V end was cut by 4 bases, the J end by 6 bases, with 14 bases between. Germline CDR1 is SGHDN and CDR2 is FVKESK. CDR3 length equals 14 residues. The CDR3 reads CASSPLPEADTQYF. CDR3 bases: TGTGCCAGCAGCCCCCTGCCCGAAGCGGATACGCAGTATTTT.

This clone has only a few counts. V is TRBV10-3 and J is TRBJ2-7, with 8 bases that match TRBD2. The length of the CDR3 is 15 residues. Trimming took 4 bases from V and 3 from J; bases not matched to a gene: 8. Germline lookup yields CDR1 ENHRY and CDR2 SYGVKD. As DNA, the CDR3 is TGTGCCATCAGTGGGGGCGGGGGGTTTAACTACGAGCAGTACTTC. It yields the protein CAISGGGGFNYEQYF.

The chain has TRBV7-2 and TRBJ1-2; possibly TRBD1 for D (6 bases). CDR3 length equals 12 residues. With 11 bases removed from V and 7 bases from J, the gap between germline ends came to 17 bases. Germline V gives CDR1 SGHTA, CDR2 FQGNSA. The CDR3 is CAREGVTGGYTF. The CDR3, as DNA: TGTGCCCGGGAGGGGGTTACTGGTGGCTACACCTTC.

Regarding this clone: An end of the junction does not agree with germline; a read error may underlie this. Other DNA sequences from this sample encode an identical CDR3 as well. This chain uses TRBV15 with TRBJ2-5, with D perhaps matching TRBD1 or TRBD2 (5 bases each). Germline CDR1 LNHNV, CDR2 YYDKDF (reference sequence). The CDR3 loop spans 15 amino acids. CDR3 nucleotides: TGTGCTACCAGCCGGGACCTGAAGGGCCAAGAGACCCAGTACTTC. It specifies CATSRDLKGQETQYF.